Each of the 24 T cell receptor beta chains below was sequenced from the same sample in a study of T cell changes during pregnancy in multiple sclerosis. TCRdb's table, derived via immunoSEQ multiplex PCR, lists solely in-frame clones and lacks some. The sample lists 90,000 to 100,000 clones, about 94% occurring once. Here the sequenced sample was peripheral blood, taken in the third trimester of pregnancy. These receptors came from a female donor with multiple sclerosis, enrolled in a pregnancy study.

This chain connects TRBV10-3 to TRBJ2-3, with a tentative D call TRBD1 (5 bases). V was clipped by 3 bases and J by 0 bases, with 19 bases between them. In germline, CDR1 is ENHRY, CDR2 SYGVKD. The CDR3 runs 18 residues. For the CDR3, the DNA is TGTGCCATCAGTGATCCAAACGGCAGGGCCTCTAGCACAGATACGCAGTATTTT. Protein: CAISDPNGRASSTDTQYF.

V is TRBV19 and J is TRBJ2-1; 12 bases map to TRBD2. J was trimmed by 8 bases and V by 1 base; bases with no gene match: 3. This CDR3 comprises 15 residues. Germline CDR1 and CDR2: LNHDA and SQIVND (reference sequence). For the CDR3, the DNA is TGTGCCAGTAGTATAGGGACTAGCGGGATCTATGAGCAGTTCTTC. This encodes CASSIGTSGIYEQFF. The complete variable domain, with remaining parts taken from reference TRBV19 and TRBJ2-1, reads DGGITQSPKYLFRKEGQNVTLSCEQNLNHDAMYWYRQDPGQGLRLIYYSQIVNDFQKGDIAEGYSVSREKKESFPLTVTSAQKNPTAFYLCASSIGTSGIYEQFFGPGTRLTVL.

This chain joins TRBV11-3 and TRBJ2-1; TRBD2 matches at 7 bases. CDR3 length: 15 residues. Germline CDR1 reads SGHNT; CDR2 reads YENEEA. V lost 4 bases and J lost 5; bases outside the gene matches: 8. CDR3: CASSSTGTINNEQFF. For the CDR3, the DNA is TGTGCCAGCAGCTCAACCGGGACTATAAACAATGAGCAGTTCTTC.

The chain couples TRBV9 to TRBJ1-3, with D possibly matching TRBD1 (6 bases). This CDR3 comprises 17 residues. V dropped 3 bases and J dropped 0 bases, with 16 bases sitting between them. Germline lookup yields CDR1 SGDLS and CDR2 YYNGEE. The chain's CDR3 is CASSEGVVRGSGNTIYF. The DNA for the CDR3 is TGTGCCAGCAGCGAGGGGGTCGTACGGGGCTCTGGAAACACCATATATTTT.

J is TRBJ1-6 and V is TRBV7-2, with D perhaps TRBD1 (6 bases). CDR3 length equals 15 residues. Germline values: CDR1 SGHTA, CDR2 FQGNSA. V gave up 5 bases and J gave up 9 bases, with 17 bases separating them. DNA for the CDR3: TGTGCCAGCAGCCGAGCCGACAGGTTCGGTTCACCCCTCCACTTT. Protein: CASSRADRFGSPLHF.

The J gene is TRBJ2-2, the V gene TRBV9, with 14 bases matching TRBD2. Per the germline V gene, CDR1 is SGDLS and CDR2 is YYNGEE. Losses at the gene ends were 2 bases for V and 4 bases for J; bases not matched to a gene: 1. CDR3 length: 16 amino acids. The CDR3 protein is CASSVTSGRGTGELFF. In nucleotides, the CDR3 is TGTGCCAGCAGCGTGACTAGCGGGAGGGGCACCGGGGAGCTGTTTTTT. Based on the CDR3 plus reference TRBV9 and TRBJ2-2, the full variable domain is DSGVTQTPKHLITATGQRVTLRCSPRSGDLSVYWYQQSLDQGLQFLIQYYNGEERAKGNILERFSAQQFPDLHSELNLSSLELGDSALYFCASSVTSGRGTGELFFGEGSRLTVL.

The rearrangement joins TRBV27 to TRBJ2-7; 10 bases are shared with TRBD2. Germline CDR1 and CDR2: MNHEY and SMNVEV (reference sequence). This CDR3 has 14 residues. Trimming at V came to 8 bases and at J to 6 bases, leaving 10 bases not matched to a gene. The CDR3 sequence: CASGDLAGAAEQYF. The CDR3, as DNA: TGTGCCAGCGGAGATCTAGCGGGAGCCGCCGAGCAGTACTTC.

The chain uses TRBV27 and TRBJ2-7, with 11 bases that match TRBD2. The ends lost 8 bases at V and 7 bases at J; junction bases unmatched: 10. The CDR3 is 14 amino acids. The germline gives CDR1 MNHEY, CDR2 SMNVEV (reference sequence). CDR3 sequence reads: CASGGLAGRLEQYF. The CDR3, as DNA: TGTGCCAGCGGAGGACTAGCGGGCCGCTTGGAGCAGTACTTC.

CDR3 sequence: CASSFSSYNEQFF. The CDR3, as DNA: TGTGCCAGCAGTTTCAGTTCCTACAATGAGCAGTTCTTC. This chain links TRBV27 with TRBJ2-1, with D hard to call. The CDR3 runs to 13 residues. Germline CDR1 reads MNHEY; CDR2 reads SMNVEV (reference sequence). With 3 bases removed from V and 1 base from J, the gap between germline ends came to 4 bases.

The V call is TRBV18, the J call TRBJ1-4; 8 bases match TRBD1. In germline, CDR1 is KGHSH, CDR2 LQKENI. The CDR3 consists of 14 residues. V lost 3 bases and J lost 3; bases outside the gene matches: 0. In DNA, the CDR3 is TGTGCCAGCTCACCGGGACAGGCTAATGAAAAACTGTTTTTT. Its protein is CASSPGQANEKLFF.

This clone was recorded a few times. This chain connects TRBV18 to TRBJ2-7, with a tentative D call TRBD1 (6 bases). This CDR3 region has 14 residues. Germline V gives CDR1 KGHSH, CDR2 LQKENI. V lost 0 bases and J lost 7, with 13 bases in between. CDR3 region: CASSPPAGVREQYF. CDR3 nucleotides: TGTGCCAGCTCACCACCGGCAGGGGTGAGGGAGCAGTACTTC.

This clone was observed once. The chain combines TRBV6-1 with TRBJ2-7; weak D call: TRBD2 (6 bases). From germline, CDR1 is MNHNS and CDR2 SASEGT. V dropped 7 bases and J dropped 1 base, with 8 bases sitting between them. The CDR3 runs 12 residues. The CDR3 DNA reads as TGTGCCAGCACCCGGGAGTCCTACGAGCAGTACTTC. Encoded protein: CASTRESYEQYF.

V usage is TRBV2 and J usage is TRBJ2-7; 10 bases are a match to TRBD1. Germline trimming cut 8 bases from V and 8 bases from J; bases unmatched to any gene: 18. CDR1 is SNHLY, CDR2 FYNNEI, per germline. The CDR3 loop spans 16 amino acids. CDR3 loop: CASGAGTGVSRGKQYF. The CDR3 DNA reads as TGTGCCAGCGGGGCCGGGACAGGGGTTTCCCGGGGTAAGCAGTACTTC.

This sequence joins TRBV4-2 and TRBJ2-1; 12 bases match TRBD2. Germline values: CDR1 LGHNA, CDR2 YNFKEQ. The CDR3 contains 18 residues. V lost 2 bases and J lost 6; bases outside the gene matches: 11. CDR3 region: CASSQITSGRTETNEQFF. CDR3 coding DNA: TGTGCCAGCAGCCAAATTACTAGCGGGAGGACCGAAACCAATGAGCAGTTCTTC.

The genes are TRBV10-3 and TRBJ2-7, with 8 bases identical to TRBD2. The germline CDR1 and CDR2 sequences are ENHRY and SYGVKD. CDR3 length equals 15 residues. With V trimmed by 5 bases and J by 4 bases, 10 bases remained unmatched. CDR3 bases: TGTGCCATCAGTAAAACCAGCGGGAGTGGTTACGAGCAGTACTTC. Residues: CAISKTSGSGYEQYF.

The chain recombines TRBV7-2 with TRBJ2-3, with TRBD2 matching 8 bases. Trimming took 11 bases from V and 5 from J; bases not matched to a gene: 12. CDR1 SGHTA and CDR2 FQGNSA come from the germline V gene. This CDR3 is built from 14 residues. CDR3 loop: CAGTGLVSQDTQYF. CDR3 in DNA: TGTGCCGGAACGGGACTAGTGTCACAAGATACGCAGTATTTT.

The V and J genes are TRBV5-4 and TRBJ1-1, with D perhaps matching TRBD1 (6 bases). The CDR3 has 12 residues. Trimming removed 3 bases at V and 6 bases at J, with 9 bases between. From germline, CDR1 is SGHNT and CDR2 YYREEE (reference sequence). CDR3 amino acids: CASSSTGAEAFF. CDR3 bases: TGTGCCAGCAGCTCGACAGGAGCTGAAGCTTTCTTT.

This clone has just one count. The rearrangement joins TRBV30 to TRBJ2-3; TRBD2 matches at 7 bases. From germline, CDR1 is GTSNPN and CDR2 SVGIG (reference sequence). With V trimmed by 2 bases and J by 4 bases, 6 bases remained unmatched. The CDR3 runs to 14 residues. CDR3 in amino acids: CAWSRLAEADTQYF. The DNA for the CDR3 is TGTGCCTGGAGTAGGCTAGCGGAAGCAGATACGCAGTATTTT.

The V gene is TRBV19, the J gene TRBJ1-4, with D perhaps matching TRBD1 (5 bases). V gave up 6 bases and J gave up 1 base, with 15 bases separating them. The germline CDR1 and CDR2 sequences are LNHDA and SQIVND (reference sequence). The CDR3 covers 16 residues. CDR3 bases: TGTGCCAGTAGCGCAGGGCGGACCCGAACTAATGAAAAACTGTTTTTT. As protein: CASSAGRTRTNEKLFF.

This chain connects TRBV25-1 to TRBJ1-1; tentatively, D is TRBD1 (6 bases). Trimming took off 5 bases at V and 4 bases at J, with 14 bases between the two ends. CDR3 length: 14 amino acids. CDR1 and CDR2 from the germline V gene are MGHDK and SYGVNS. CDR3 sequence reads: CASSPQGKGTEAFF. The CDR3 nucleotides read TGTGCCAGCAGTCCTCAGGGGAAGGGCACTGAAGCTTTCTTT.

The chain employs TRBV9 and TRBJ2-1, with D maybe TRBD2 (6 bases). CDR3 length equals 17 residues. Trimming stripped 2 bases from V and 0 bases from J, with 15 bases between. Germline CDR1 and CDR2: SGDLS and YYNGEE. As DNA, the CDR3 is TGTGCCAGCAGCGTGAGGGTTGGGGGGAGCTCCTACAATGAGCAGTTCTTC. Translating gives CASSVRVGGSSYNEQFF.

The CDR3 reads CASRGGLAGSTDTQYF. The CDR3 DNA is TGCGCCAGCAGGGGGGGACTAGCGGGAAGCACAGATACGCAGTATTTT. V gene TRBV4-3 combines with J gene TRBJ2-3, with 13 bases that match TRBD2. The V segment lost 6 bases and the J segment 0 bases; nucleotides outside the gene matches: 3. CDR1 is LGHNA, CDR2 YSLEER, per germline. The CDR3 runs 16 residues.

A single count supports this clone. For the CDR3, the DNA is TGTGCCAGTAGTGCGGGGCCGGGAGGGCTGGCTCGCGAGCAGTACTTC. Its protein product is CASSAGPGGLAREQYF. V is TRBV19 and J is TRBJ2-7; TRBD2 matches at 8 bases. CDR1 is LNHDA and CDR2 is SQIVND in the germline V gene (reference sequence). V was pared by 5 bases and J by 6 bases, with 15 bases of the junction left unmatched. The CDR3 is 16 amino acids. Full variable domain (outside the CDR3, taken from reference TRBV19 and TRBJ2-7): DGGITQSPKYLFRKEGQNVTLSCEQNLNHDAMYWYRQDPGQGLRLIYYSQIVNDFQKGDIAEGYSVSREKKESFPLTVTSAQKNPTAFYLCASSAGPGGLAREQYFGPGTRLTVT.

This clone was counted between two and nine times. The chain has TRBV7-8 and TRBJ2-2; the match to TRBD1 covers 7 bases. This CDR3 has 15 residues. In germline, CDR1 is SGHVS, CDR2 FQNEAQ. V gave up 5 bases and J gave up 6 bases; unmatched junction bases: 9. DNA of the CDR3: TGTGCCAGCAGCGCTCGTATAGGGGGCCCCGGGGAGCTGTTTTTT. Its protein is CASSARIGGPGELFF.